The 20 T cell receptor beta chains below come from one sample, sequenced in a study of identical twins. TCRdb used MiXCR to reprocess the 5' RACE reads, holding one entry per CDR3 protein. This repertoire shows a few hundred thousand distinct CDR3 sequences, roughly 9.5% found once; its top ten account for approximately 3%. The sample was also reused in another study, on yellow fever vaccine responses in identical twins.

The material sequenced was PBMCs. The receptors originated from a young woman in good health.

The genes are TRBV7-9 and TRBJ2-3; TRBD2 matches 8 bases. The V and J ends lost 1 base and 4 bases, in that order; junction bases with no gene match: 7. CDR3 length: 16 amino acids. The germline CDR1 and CDR2 sequences are SEHNR and FQNEAQ (reference sequence). The DNA for the CDR3 is TGTGCCAGCAGCTTAGGATCGGGACTAGACGCAGATACGCAGTATTTT. Its protein is CASSLGSGLDADTQYF.

At least ten counts were recorded for this clonotype. The genes are TRBV7-9 and TRBJ2-7, with no clear D. CDR1 and CDR2 (germline): SEHNR, FQNEAQ (reference sequence). V lost 5 bases and J 2 bases, leaving 16 bases between the germline ends. CDR3 size: 15 residues. CDR3 nucleotide sequence: TGTGCCAGCAGCACTGGCGCCGTCGAGGCCTACGAGCAGTACTTC. Translated, it gives CASSTGAVEAYEQYF.

The chain is built from TRBV14 and TRBJ2-5; D remains unclear. V dropped 0 bases and J dropped 5 bases, with 10 bases sitting between them. CDR1 is SGHDN, CDR2 FVKESK, per germline. The CDR3 sequence is 14 residues long. DNA for the CDR3: TGTGCCAGCAGCCAAGACCCCCTTTTGGAGACCCAGTACTTC. Its protein product is CASSQDPLLETQYF.

The V call is TRBV20-1, the J call TRBJ2-7, with 12 bases lining up with TRBD2. Germline V gene lookup returns CDR1 DFQATT and CDR2 SNEGSKA (reference sequence). This CDR3 has 16 amino acids. V gave up 2 bases and J gave up 1 base; unmatched junction bases: 6. This CDR3 is CSARPLAGGGSYEQYF. The DNA of the CDR3 is TGCAGTGCTAGACCCCTAGCGGGGGGGGGTTCCTACGAGCAGTACTTC.

This clonotype was counted many times. The J gene is TRBJ2-1, the V gene TRBV14, with 9 positions matching TRBD1. Germline CDR1 reads SGHDN; CDR2 reads FVKESK. V dropped 4 bases and J dropped 5; count of bases not matched to a gene: 6. This CDR3 has 15 amino acids. The CDR3, as DNA: TGTGCCAGCAGCCCCCTGGGACAGGGCAACAATGAGCAGTTCTTC. Amino acids: CASSPLGQGNNEQFF.

This clonotype was counted only a few times. The CDR3 is CASSLYSGQLNTGELFF. The CDR3 nucleotides are TGTGCCAGCAGCTTATATTCCGGACAGTTAAACACCGGGGAGCTGTTTTTT. The chain uses TRBV7-6 and TRBJ2-2, with D perhaps TRBD1 (6 bases). From germline, CDR1 is SGHVS and CDR2 FNYEAQ. The CDR3 is 17 residues long. V gave up 2 bases and J gave up 2 bases, with 15 bases separating them.

Only a few counts were recorded for this clonotype. The chain uses TRBV2 and TRBJ2-5; perhaps D is TRBD1 or TRBD2 (5 bases each). The CDR3 is 17 amino acids. V lost 1 base, J lost 1 base, and 16 bases lay in between. Germline V lookup: CDR1 SNHLY, CDR2 FYNNEI. The CDR3 sequence: CASSEGFRAGTQETQYF. The CDR3 DNA reads as TGTGCCAGCAGTGAAGGCTTTCGAGCTGGGACCCAAGAGACCCAGTACTTC.

This clonotype has a count of ten or more. This sequence joins TRBV3-1 and TRBJ2-1, with 7 bases fitting TRBD2. Germline V gene sequence: CDR1 LGHDT, CDR2 YNNKEL (reference sequence). The CDR3 consists of 15 residues. Unmatched junction bases numbered 5, after V lost 0 bases and J lost 6 bases. Here the CDR3 reads CASSQDGGSINEQFF. The CDR3 bases are TGTGCCAGCAGCCAAGATGGCGGGAGTATCAATGAGCAGTTCTTC.

The J gene is TRBJ2-7, the V gene TRBV12-2. TRBV12-2 is a recognized pseudogene. The CDR3 length is 16 residues. CDR3: CASRLAYGNSSYEQYF. The CDR3 DNA follows: TGTGCAAGTCGCTTAGCGTATGGAAACTCCTCCTACGAGCAGTACTTC.

The chain joins TRBV4-3 to TRBJ2-1; unclear D gene. Germline V gene sequence: CDR1 LGHNA, CDR2 YSLEER. The CDR3 is 17 amino acids. The V end lost 1 base, the J end lost 8 bases, and 21 bases lay between the germline ends. CDR3 in amino acids: CASSQAPGQPPDDEQFF. CDR3 nucleotide sequence: TGCGCCAGCAGCCAAGCTCCTGGGCAGCCTCCAGACGATGAGCAGTTCTTC.

The J gene is TRBJ2-4, the V gene TRBV25-1; no clear D gene. Trimming shortened V by 6 bases and J by 6 bases, and 15 bases separated the two germline ends. CDR1 and CDR2 from the germline V gene are MGHDK and SYGVNS. The CDR3 runs to 14 residues. The CDR3 reads CASRAGGTLNIQYF. The DNA for the CDR3 is TGTGCCAGCAGGGCCGGTGGTACCTTAAACATTCAGTACTTC.

The chain couples TRBV5-1 to TRBJ2-5, with 13 bases aligning to TRBD2. The CDR3 is 16 amino acids. In germline, CDR1 is SGHRS, CDR2 YFSETQ. Unmatched junction bases numbered 5, after V lost 4 bases and J lost 2 bases. CDR3 region: CASSRTSGGPQETQYF. The DNA of the CDR3 is TGCGCCAGCAGCCGGACTAGCGGGGGCCCACAAGAGACCCAGTACTTC.

Ten or more counts support this clonotype. This sequence joins TRBV29-1 and TRBJ2-3; TRBD1 matches at 9 bases. The CDR3 is 15 residues long. The J segment lost 1 base and the V segment lost 4 bases, leaving 6 bases of the junction unmatched. CDR1 is SQVTM and CDR2 is ANQGSEA in the germline V gene. CDR3 in DNA: TGCAGCGTTGTGGGACAGGGAGGTGGCACAGATACGCAGTATTTT. Its protein is CSVVGQGGGTDTQYF.

This chain connects TRBV4-1 to TRBJ2-2; D uncertain. The CDR3 is 16 amino acids. The germline CDR1 and CDR2 sequences are MGHRA and YSYEKL. V gave up 0 bases and J gave up 1 base, with 9 bases separating them. The CDR3 coding sequence is TGCGCCAGCAGCCAAGAATGGGCAGGGAACACCGGGGAGCTGTTTTTT. As protein: CASSQEWAGNTGELFF.

The V call is TRBV7-8, the J call TRBJ2-1; 12 positions match TRBD2. Per the germline V gene, CDR1 is SGHVS and CDR2 is FQNEAQ. CDR3 length equals 15 residues. V shed 5 bases, J shed 4 bases, and the junction held 3 bases outside the gene matches. CDR3: CASSIGTSGYNEQFF. CDR3 in DNA: TGTGCCAGCAGCATCGGGACTAGCGGGTACAATGAGCAGTTCTTC.

This clonotype appeared many times. The chain recombines TRBV12-3 or TRBV12-4 with TRBJ2-1; TRBD2 aligns across 7 bases. This CDR3 is 13 amino acids long. The trim removed 7 bases at V and 5 bases at J, leaving 5 bases unmatched. The CDR3, as DNA: TGTGCCAGCACCGGGACTACCAACAATGAGCAGTTCTTC. Protein: CASTGTTNNEQFF.

This clonotype appeared many times. The V and J genes are TRBV11-2 and TRBJ2-2; 7 bases match TRBD1. The CDR3 sequence is 15 residues long. The ends lost 1 base at V and 6 bases at J; junction bases unmatched: 5. Germline lookup yields CDR1 SGHAT and CDR2 FQNNGV. CDR3 loop: CASSLVQGESGELFF. The CDR3 DNA is TGTGCCAGCAGCTTAGTCCAGGGGGAGTCCGGGGAGCTGTTTTTT.

This clonotype was counted many times. The chain couples TRBV4-3 to TRBJ2-3, with TRBD2 matching over 13 bases. Germline loops: CDR1 LGHNA, CDR2 YSLEER. The junction had 4 bases not matched to a gene; V was cut back by 3 bases and J by 1 base. There are 17 residues in the CDR3. In DNA, the CDR3 is TGCGCCAGCAGCCAGGGACTAGCGGGAAAGGGCACAGATACGCAGTATTTT. As protein: CASSQGLAGKGTDTQYF.

The rearrangement links TRBV20-1 to TRBJ2-3, with D possibly called TRBD1 or TRBD2 (5 bases each). CDR3 length: 13 amino acids. Germline assignment: CDR1 DFQATT and CDR2 SNEGSKA (reference sequence). Between the trimmed V and J ends, which lost 7 bases and 2 bases, there was a span of 13 bases. The CDR3 DNA reads as TGCAGTGTTAGGGGCGGGTTCACAGATACGCAGTATTTT. This gives the protein CSVRGGFTDTQYF.

This clonotype was picked up a small number of times. V and J are TRBV4-1 and TRBJ2-4; D is ambiguous. This CDR3 spans 12 amino acids. CDR1 MGHRA and CDR2 YSYEKL come from the germline V gene. Trimming took 0 bases from V and 8 from J, leaving 5 bases between them. CDR3 in amino acids: CASSQDSDIQYF. The CDR3 bases are TGCGCCAGCAGCCAAGATTCGGACATTCAGTACTTC.